This is a list of T cell receptor beta chains from one sample in a study of CD8+CD57+ T cells in acquired aplastic anemia. TCRdb redid the calling of the reads with MiXCR, one entry per CDR3 protein. This sample has approximately 150,000 distinct CDR3 sequences, with roughly 48% found just once. Sample: sorted CD4+, CD8+, or CD8+CD57+ T cells (not recorded which) from PBMCs. Receptors originate from a human donor with aplastic anemia. Each CDR3 is given with its conserved first and last residue. The D gene is left open where the match is weak. The listing skips clone size in some rows; elsewhere it reads once, few, many or a size class.

CDR3 DNA,CDR3 protein,V gene,D gene,J gene,clone size
TGTGCCAGCAAAAGAACGAACCGGGACGGGTTCTCTGGAAACACCATATATTTT,CASKRTNRDGFSGNTIYF,TRBV6-1,.,TRBJ1-3,few
TGTGCCAGCAGCGTTAGTGGGACTAGCGGGTGGGGGGAGCAGTACTTC,CASSVSGTSGWGEQYF,TRBV9,TRBD2,TRBJ2-7,many
TGTGCCAGCAGCTCTCGGGATCAAGAGACCCAGTACTTC,CASSSRDQETQYF,TRBV11-1,.,TRBJ2-5,many
TGTGCCACTAGAGGTTCAGGGGCAGAGACCCAGTACTTC,CATRGSGAETQYF,TRBV15,.,TRBJ2-5,once
TGTGCCACCAGTGATCCCGGGACAGGGGCCACGAACACTGAAGCTTTCTTT,CATSDPGTGATNTEAFF,TRBV24-1,TRBD1,TRBJ1-1,.
TGTGCCAGCAGTGAAGCCGAAGCGAACCACCGGGCGAACTATGGCTACACCTTC,CASSEAEANHRANYGYTF,TRBV2,.,TRBJ1-2,.
TGTGCCAGCAGCCCCCCCGAAAACACCATATATTTT,CASSPPENTIYF,TRBV12-3/TRBV12-4,.,TRBJ1-3,few
TGTGCCAGCAGTTCCGGGCCCCGTGGAAACACCATATATTTT,CASSSGPRGNTIYF,TRBV5-5,.,TRBJ1-3,many
TGTGCCAGTAGTAGTGGACTAGCGGCTTACGGGCAGTACTTC,CASSSGLAAYGQYF,TRBV19,TRBD2,TRBJ2-7,.
TGTGCCATCAGTTACAGGGGTACCGGATACGAGCAGTACTTC,CAISYRGTGYEQYF,TRBV10-3,TRBD1,TRBJ2-7,.
TGTGCCAGCAGCCAAGATCCCACAGGGGTAGGGACAGATACGCAGTATTTT,CASSQDPTGVGTDTQYF,TRBV14,TRBD1,TRBJ2-3,.
TGTGCCAGCAGGACAGGGAACACCGGGGAGCTGTTTTTT,CASRTGNTGELFF,TRBV3-1,.,TRBJ2-2,many
TGTGCCAGCAGCTTAGCTGGGGACTGGGATTCACCCCTCCACTTT,CASSLAGDWDSPLHF,TRBV7-8,.,TRBJ1-6,.
TGTGCCAGCTTGTCTGCAAGCTCCTACGAGCAGTACTTC,CASLSASSYEQYF,TRBV2,.,TRBJ2-7,few
TGCAGTGCTAGATCACACAGGGAGAGGGATAATTCACCCCTCCACTTT,CSARSHRERDNSPLHF,TRBV20-1,.,TRBJ1-6,.
TGCAGTGCTAGAGACATCAGACAGGGAGGGAACACCGGGGAGCTGTTTTTT,CSARDIRQGGNTGELFF,TRBV20-1,.,TRBJ2-2,many